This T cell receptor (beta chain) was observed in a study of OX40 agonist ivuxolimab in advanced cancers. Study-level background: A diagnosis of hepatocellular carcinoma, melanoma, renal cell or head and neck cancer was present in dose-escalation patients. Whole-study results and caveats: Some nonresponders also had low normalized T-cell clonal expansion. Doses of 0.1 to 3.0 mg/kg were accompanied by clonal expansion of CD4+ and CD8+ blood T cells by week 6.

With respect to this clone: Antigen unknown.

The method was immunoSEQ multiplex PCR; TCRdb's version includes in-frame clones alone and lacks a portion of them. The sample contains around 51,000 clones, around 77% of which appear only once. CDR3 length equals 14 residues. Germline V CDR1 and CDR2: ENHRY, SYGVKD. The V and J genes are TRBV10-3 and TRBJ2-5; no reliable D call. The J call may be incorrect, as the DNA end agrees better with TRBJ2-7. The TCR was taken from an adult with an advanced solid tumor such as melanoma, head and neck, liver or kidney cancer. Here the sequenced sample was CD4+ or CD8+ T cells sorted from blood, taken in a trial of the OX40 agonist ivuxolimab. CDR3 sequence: CAISASEPIYEQYF. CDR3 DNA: TGTGCCATCAGTGCCTCGGAGCCCATCTACGAGCAGTACTTC.